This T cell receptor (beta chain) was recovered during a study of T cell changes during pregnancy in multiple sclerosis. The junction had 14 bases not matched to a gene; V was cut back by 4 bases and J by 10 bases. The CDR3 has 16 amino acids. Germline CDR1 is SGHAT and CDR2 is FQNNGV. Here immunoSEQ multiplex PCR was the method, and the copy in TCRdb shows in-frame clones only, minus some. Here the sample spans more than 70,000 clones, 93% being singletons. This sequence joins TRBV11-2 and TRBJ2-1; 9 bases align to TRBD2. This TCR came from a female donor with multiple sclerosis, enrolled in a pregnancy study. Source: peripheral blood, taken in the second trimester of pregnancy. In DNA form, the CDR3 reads TGTGCCAGCAGCTACACGTTTGTCAGACTAGCGGTGGAGCAGTTCTTC. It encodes CASSYTFVRLAVEQFF.